The next 29 T cell receptor beta chains were all read from a single sample in a study of beta chain features in type 1 diabetes. Study results and caveats: Across all four CD4+ subsets, people with type 1 diabetes showed modestly shorter TCRB CDR3s.

Isolated RNA was reverse transcribed in full, so expressed TCRB transcripts were sequenced. TCRdb's table, derived via immunoSEQ multiplex PCR, lists solely in-frame clones and lacks some. The sample consists of about 700,000 clones, 13% of them appearing once. No antigen is known for these receptors. Sequenced material: naive CD4+ T cells from blood. These receptors were taken from a man aged 18 to 35 with type 1 diabetes.

This clone was counted a few times. This chain links TRBV19 with TRBJ2-1, with 8 bases that match TRBD1. This CDR3 has 14 residues. Per the germline V gene, CDR1 is LNHDA and CDR2 is SQIVND (reference sequence). V lost 10 bases, J lost 12 bases, and 17 bases stayed unmatched. The CDR3 loop reads CATTPGQGVVGQFF. DNA of the CDR3: TGTGCCACTACGCCAGGACAGGGAGTAGTCGGGCAGTTCTTC.

This clone was seen a few times. The genes are TRBV14 and TRBJ1-1; no firm D call. Per germline, CDR1 SGHDN and CDR2 FVKESK. The CDR3 consists of 14 residues. V shed 1 base and J shed 0 bases, with 6 bases lying between them. CDR3 protein: CASSQGVVNTEAFF. The CDR3 DNA reads as TGTGCCAGCAGCCAAGGGGTGGTGAACACTGAAGCTTTCTTT.

The rearrangement uses TRBV5-1 and TRBJ2-7; D is perhaps TRBD1 or TRBD2 (5 bases each). V was trimmed by 2 bases and J by 8 bases, leaving 17 bases between them. Germline V gene lookup returns CDR1 SGHRS and CDR2 YFSETQ. This CDR3 contains 14 residues. DNA for the CDR3: TGCGCCAGCAGCTTCCCCGGGGCCACCGATCAGCAGTACTTC. Amino acids: CASSFPGATDQQYF.

This clone has a handful of counts. DNA for the CDR3: TGTGCCACCCAGAGGGGTGGTACAGATACGCAGTATTTT. Translation: CATQRGGTDTQYF. The chain uses TRBV19 and TRBJ2-3, with D perhaps assigned TRBD1 or TRBD2 (5 bases each). Germline loops: CDR1 LNHDA, CDR2 SQIVND (reference sequence). This CDR3 is built from 13 residues. V was cut by 10 bases and J by 3 bases, with 14 bases left in between.

This clone has only a few counts. The gene calls are TRBV6-1 and TRBJ2-7; 7 bases match TRBD1. The CDR3 is 15 amino acids. V shed 0 bases and J 2 bases; nucleotides not matched to a gene: 4. CDR1 MNHNS and CDR2 SASEGT come from the germline V gene. The CDR3 spells CASSEAGQRTYEQYF. The CDR3 DNA follows: TGTGCCAGCAGTGAAGCGGGACAGAGGACCTACGAGCAGTACTTC.

This clone was detected only a few times. The V call is TRBV30, the J call TRBJ1-1, with D unclear. The CDR3 is 16 residues long. Germline V gene data show CDR1 as GTSNPN and CDR2 as SVGIG (reference sequence). Between the trimmed V and J ends, which lost 2 bases and 0 bases, there was a span of 16 bases. The CDR3, as DNA: TGTGCCTGGAGTCCCCCCATGCGGTACATGAACACTGAAGCTTTCTTT. Protein: CAWSPPMRYMNTEAFF.

The chain couples TRBV27 to TRBJ1-1; D remains unclear. Germline V CDR1 and CDR2: MNHEY, SMNVEV (reference sequence). V was trimmed by 4 bases and J by 2 bases, leaving 8 bases between them. CDR3 length equals 13 residues. The CDR3 reads CASSWLLNTEAFF. Written as DNA, the CDR3 is TGTGCCAGCAGTTGGCTACTTAACACTGAAGCTTTCTTT.

This clone was seen just once. V and J are TRBV5-4 and TRBJ1-2; D is uncertain. Germline CDR1 and CDR2: SGHNT and YYREEE (reference sequence). Trimming stripped 6 bases from V and 3 bases from J, with 12 bases between. CDR3 length: 13 residues. The CDR3 region has the DNA TGTGCCAGCACCCTCGATTCGCACTATGGCTACACCTTC. Amino acid sequence: CASTLDSHYGYTF. The complete variable domain, with remaining parts taken from reference TRBV5-4 and TRBJ1-2, reads ETGVTQSPTHLIKTRGQQVTLRCSSQSGHNTVSWYQQALGQGPQFIFQYYREEENGRGNFPPRFSGLQFPNYSSELNVNALELDDSALYLCASTLDSHYGYTFGSGTRLTVV.

The rearrangement joins TRBV2 to TRBJ1-1; a possible D gene is TRBD1 (5 bases). The CDR3 has 12 amino acids. The germline V gene has CDR1 SNHLY and CDR2 FYNNEI. V lost 4 bases and J lost 7, with 10 bases in between. This chain's CDR3 is CASSGGTVEAFF. Here the CDR3 DNA reads TGTGCCAGCAGTGGAGGGACGGTTGAAGCTTTCTTT.

This clone has only a few counts. This specimen includes other DNA sequences encoding the same CDR3. The J gene is TRBJ1-2, the V gene TRBV30, with a possible D match to TRBD1 (5 bases). The CDR3 sequence is 13 residues long. Germline V gene lookup returns CDR1 GTSNPN and CDR2 SVGIG (reference sequence). The V gene lost 0 bases and the J gene lost 3 bases, with 8 bases spanning the gap. For the CDR3, the DNA is TGTGCCTGGAGTGTAGGGACGGACTATGGCTACACCTTC. Its translation: CAWSVGTDYGYTF.

This clone has only a few counts. The J gene is TRBJ1-3, the V gene TRBV30; D gene ambiguous. Germline CDR1 and CDR2: GTSNPN and SVGIG (reference sequence). V was pared by 5 bases and J by 0 bases, with 8 bases between. There are 13 residues in the CDR3. The CDR3: CAWGLSSGNTIYF. The CDR3 DNA is TGTGCCTGGGGACTCAGCTCTGGAAACACCATATATTTT.

This chain links TRBV6-1 with TRBJ1-2, with 8 bases fitting TRBD1. The CDR3 covers 15 residues. Germline V gene lookup returns CDR1 MNHNS and CDR2 SASEGT. J was trimmed by 5 bases and V by 2 bases; bases with no gene match: 7. DNA for the CDR3: TGTGCCAGCAGTGAATCTCCGGGACAGGATTATGGCTACACCTTC. It encodes CASSESPGQDYGYTF.

This clone was counted between two and nine times. The chain uses TRBV7-8 and TRBJ1-5; D is undetermined. Germline-derived CDR1 and CDR2 are SGHVS and FQNEAQ. The CDR3 has 14 amino acids. V gave up 1 base and J gave up 7 bases, with 11 bases separating them. The CDR3: CASSLVETEQPQHF. The CDR3 region has the DNA TGTGCCAGCAGCTTAGTGGAGACCGAACAGCCCCAGCATTTT.

J is TRBJ2-7 and V is TRBV6-5; D gene uncertain. Germline V gives CDR1 MNHEY, CDR2 SVGAGI. The germline V and J ends were trimmed by 6 bases and 0 bases, with 9 bases remaining between them. This CDR3 contains 13 residues. The CDR3 spells CASSPPGSYEQYF. The DNA of the CDR3 is TGTGCCAGCAGCCCCCCTGGCTCCTACGAGCAGTACTTC.

In this sample, this clone turned up a few times. The chain has TRBV5-1 and TRBJ1-1, with D unresolved. Germline V gene lookup returns CDR1 SGHRS and CDR2 YFSETQ. CDR3 length equals 14 residues. The ends were cut back, 1 base at V and 2 bases at J, with 9 bases in the middle. CDR3: CASSLWDFNTEAFF. The CDR3, as DNA: TGCGCCAGCAGCTTGTGGGATTTCAACACTGAAGCTTTCTTT.

This clone appeared a few times. V gene TRBV5-4 combines with J gene TRBJ2-3; 7 bases agree with TRBD2. The CDR3 contains 14 residues. J gave up 1 base and V 6 bases, and 5 bases lay outside the gene matches. Germline V CDR1 and CDR2: SGHNT, YYREEE (reference sequence). The CDR3 reads CASTMSGGTDTQYF. The CDR3 DNA sequence: TGTGCCAGCACCATGAGCGGGGGCACAGATACGCAGTATTTT.

The chain carries TRBV28 and TRBJ2-5, with TRBD1 matching over 8 bases. This CDR3 comprises 13 residues. In germline, CDR1 is MDHEN, CDR2 SYDVKM. The ends lost 6 bases at V and 5 bases at J; junction bases unmatched: 5. CDR3 DNA: TGTGCCAGCAGCTCAGGGGGCGTGGAGACCCAGTACTTC. Residues: CASSSGGVETQYF. Supplemented by reference TRBV28 and TRBJ2-5, the full variable domain reads DVKVTQSSRYLVKRTGEKVFLECVQDMDHENMFWYRQDPGLGLRLIYFSYDVKMKEKGDIPEGYSVSREKKERFSLILESASTNQTSMYLCASSSGGVETQYFGPGTRLLVL.

The chain is built from TRBV30 and TRBJ2-7; TRBD1 might be the D (5 bases). In germline, CDR1 is GTSNPN, CDR2 SVGIG (reference sequence). The germline V and J ends were trimmed by 8 bases and 0 bases, with 17 bases remaining between them. This CDR3 is 14 amino acids long. As DNA, the CDR3 is TGTGCCGTACAAGGGGCAGGCGGCTCCTACGAGCAGTACTTC. This gives the protein CAVQGAGGSYEQYF.

Of note for this clone: This sample includes further DNA sequences coding for the same CDR3. The rearrangement links TRBV18 to TRBJ2-2, with D unresolved. Between the trimmed V and J ends, which lost 2 bases and 1 base, there was a span of 2 bases. The CDR3 has 13 residues. Germline V gene sequence: CDR1 KGHSH, CDR2 LQKENI. The CDR3 loop is CASSPRNTGELFF. For the CDR3, the DNA is TGTGCCAGCTCACCAAGGAACACCGGGGAGCTGTTTTTT.

This clone has a handful of counts. The V gene is TRBV29-1, the J gene TRBJ2-6; D is unresolved. The CDR3 loop spans 16 amino acids. The germline gives CDR1 SQVTM, CDR2 ANQGSEA. V was shortened by 6 bases and J by 0 bases, with 15 bases between the two germline ends. The CDR3 coding sequence is TGCAGCGTCTCTCGAAGGCTGGCCTCTGGGGCCAACGTCCTGACTTTC. It is translated as CSVSRRLASGANVLTF.

This clone was observed a few times. This sequence joins TRBV5-4 and TRBJ2-5; 7 nucleotides align to TRBD1. With V trimmed by 3 bases and J by 3 bases, 14 bases remained unmatched. The CDR3 is 17 amino acids. In germline, CDR1 is SGHNT, CDR2 YYREEE (reference sequence). CDR3 amino acids: CASSSDSIKDRKETQYF. For the CDR3, the DNA is TGTGCCAGCAGCTCGGATTCAATAAAGGACAGGAAAGAGACCCAGTACTTC.

The V call is TRBV10-3, the J call TRBJ1-5; D ambiguous. The germline V and J ends were trimmed by 6 bases and 6 bases, with 12 bases remaining between them. The CDR3 contains 13 residues. Germline loops: CDR1 ENHRY, CDR2 SYGVKD. CDR3 region: CAISIVSSQPQHF. CDR3 DNA: TGTGCCATCAGCATAGTATCAAGTCAGCCCCAGCATTTT.

This clone was observed a handful of times. The rearrangement uses TRBV11-2 and TRBJ2-2; D is ambiguous. Germline V lookup: CDR1 SGHAT, CDR2 FQNNGV. There are 17 residues in the CDR3. V lost 0 bases and J lost 0, with 11 bases in between. CDR3 in DNA: TGTGCCAGCAGCTTAGAGATTGCTTTCGCGAACACCGGGGAGCTGTTTTTT. This sequence encodes CASSLEIAFANTGELFF.

There are a few counts of this clone. This sequence joins TRBV11-1 and TRBJ1-1, with unresolved D. Germline loops: CDR1 SGHAT, CDR2 FQDESV (reference sequence). V lost 1 base and J lost 0, with 3 bases in between. The CDR3 has 13 residues. CDR3 nucleotides: TGTGCCAGCAGCTTAGATTTGAACACTGAAGCTTTCTTT. It is translated as CASSLDLNTEAFF.

This clone was counted once. V and J are TRBV30 and TRBJ1-6, with D uncertain. The CDR3 loop spans 15 amino acids. Germline V CDR1 and CDR2: GTSNPN, SVGIG (reference sequence). Trimming removed 2 bases at V and 8 bases at J, with 16 bases between. CDR3 sequence (DNA): TGTGCCTGGAGTTACCGCCCCCTCGGGGATTCACCCCTCCACTTT. Residues: CAWSYRPLGDSPLHF.

The J gene is TRBJ2-1, the V gene TRBV9; 9 nucleotides line up with TRBD1. Germline-derived CDR1 and CDR2 are SGDLS and YYNGEE. CDR3 length: 15 amino acids. Trimming at V came to 4 bases and at J to 4 bases, leaving 6 bases not matched to a gene. CDR3 sequence: CASSPLGTGYNEQFF. CDR3 in DNA: TGTGCCAGCAGCCCCCTGGGGACAGGGTACAATGAGCAGTTCTTC.

This clone was picked up a small number of times. The CDR3 region is CAWRRPGQTVEAFF. CDR3 sequence (DNA): TGTGCCTGGCGTAGGCCGGGACAGACAGTTGAAGCTTTCTTT. The chain employs TRBV30 and TRBJ1-1; 7 bases map to TRBD1. CDR1 and CDR2 from the germline V gene are GTSNPN and SVGIG (reference sequence). Germline trimming cut 5 bases from V and 7 bases from J; bases unmatched to any gene: 13. The CDR3 contains 14 residues.

This clone came up a few times. CDR3 protein: CASSFRGPNTEAFF. CDR3 nucleotides: TGTGCCAGCAGTTTTCGGGGACCGAACACTGAAGCTTTCTTT. V is TRBV27 and J is TRBJ1-1; D might be TRBD1 (5 bases). Germline V CDR1 and CDR2: MNHEY, SMNVEV (reference sequence). The V end lost 3 bases, the J end lost 1 base, and 9 bases lay between the germline ends. CDR3 length: 14 amino acids.

The chain combines TRBV7-9 with TRBJ1-3; D may be TRBD1 (5 bases). This CDR3 is 16 amino acids long. Germline V gene sequence: CDR1 SEHNR, CDR2 FQNEAQ (reference sequence). Trimming took off 5 bases at V and 0 bases at J, with 14 bases between the two ends. CDR3 in DNA: TGTGCCAGCAGCCCCCGGGCAGGGCCCTCTGGAAACACCATATATTTT. It codes for CASSPRAGPSGNTIYF.